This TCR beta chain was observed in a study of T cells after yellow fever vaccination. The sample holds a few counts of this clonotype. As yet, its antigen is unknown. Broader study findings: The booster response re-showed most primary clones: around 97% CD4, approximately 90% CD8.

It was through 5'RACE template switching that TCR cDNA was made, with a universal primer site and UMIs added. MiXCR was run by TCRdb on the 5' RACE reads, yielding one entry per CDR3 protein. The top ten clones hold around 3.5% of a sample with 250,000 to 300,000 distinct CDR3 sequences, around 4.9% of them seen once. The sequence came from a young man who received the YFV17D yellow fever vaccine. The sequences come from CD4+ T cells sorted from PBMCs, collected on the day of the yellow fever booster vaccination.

The chain's CDR3 is CASSLVGGVSDTEAFF. The CDR3 region has the DNA TGCGCCAGCAGCTTAGTGGGGGGCGTAAGTGACACTGAAGCTTTCTTT. The chain recombines TRBV5-1 with TRBJ1-1; TRBD1 might be the D (6 bases). Germline CDR1 is SGHRS and CDR2 is YFSETQ. The germline V and J ends were trimmed by 2 bases and 3 bases, with 17 bases remaining between them. The CDR3 is made up of 16 amino acids.